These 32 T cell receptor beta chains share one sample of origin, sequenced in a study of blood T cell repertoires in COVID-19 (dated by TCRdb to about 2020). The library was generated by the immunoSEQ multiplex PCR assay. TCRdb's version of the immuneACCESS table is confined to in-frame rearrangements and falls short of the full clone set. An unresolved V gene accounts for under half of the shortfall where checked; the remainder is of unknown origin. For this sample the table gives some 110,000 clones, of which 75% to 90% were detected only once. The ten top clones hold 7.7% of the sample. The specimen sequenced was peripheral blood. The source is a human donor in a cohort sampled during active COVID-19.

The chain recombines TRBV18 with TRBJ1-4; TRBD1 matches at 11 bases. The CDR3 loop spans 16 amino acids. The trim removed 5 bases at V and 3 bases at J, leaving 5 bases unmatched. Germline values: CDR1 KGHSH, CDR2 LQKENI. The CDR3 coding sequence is TGTGCCAGCTCAGACGGACAGGGGGCATCTAATGAAAAACTGTTTTTT. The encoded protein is CASSDGQGASNEKLFF.

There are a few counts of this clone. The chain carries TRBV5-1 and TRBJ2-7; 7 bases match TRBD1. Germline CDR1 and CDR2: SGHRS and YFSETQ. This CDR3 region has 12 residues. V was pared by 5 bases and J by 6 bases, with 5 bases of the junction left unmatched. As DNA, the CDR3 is TGCGCCAGCAGGCAAACAGGGGCCGAGCAGTACTTC. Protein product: CASRQTGAEQYF.

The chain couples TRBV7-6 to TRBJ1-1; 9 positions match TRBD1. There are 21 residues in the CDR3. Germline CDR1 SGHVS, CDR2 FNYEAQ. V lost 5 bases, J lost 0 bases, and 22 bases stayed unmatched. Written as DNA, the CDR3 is TGTGCCAGCAGCACTTACGCCGGGACAGGGAGAGGAGGCTTACTGAACACTGAAGCTTTCTTT. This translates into CASSTYAGTGRGGLLNTEAFF. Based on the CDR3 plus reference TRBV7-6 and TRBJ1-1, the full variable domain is GAGVSQSPRYKVTKRGQDVALRCDPISGHVSLYWYRQALGQGPEFLTYFNYEAQQDKSGLPNDRFSAERPEGSISTLTIQRTEQRDSAMYRCASSTYAGTGRGGLLNTEAFFGQGTRLTVV.

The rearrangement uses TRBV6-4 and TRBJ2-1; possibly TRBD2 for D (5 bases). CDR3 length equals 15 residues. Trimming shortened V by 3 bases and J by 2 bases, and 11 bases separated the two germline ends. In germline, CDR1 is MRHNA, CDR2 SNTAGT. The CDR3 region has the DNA TGTGCCAGCAGTGATCGTGGGAGTCCCTACAATGAGCAGTTCTTC. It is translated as CASSDRGSPYNEQFF.

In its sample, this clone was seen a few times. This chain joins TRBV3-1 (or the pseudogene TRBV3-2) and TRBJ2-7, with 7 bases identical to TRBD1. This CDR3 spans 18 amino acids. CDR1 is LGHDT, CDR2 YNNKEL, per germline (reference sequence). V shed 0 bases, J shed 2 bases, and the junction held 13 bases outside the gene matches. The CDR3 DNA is TGTGCCAGCAGCCAAGATCGAGGAGGACAGGCAAGGACCTACGAGCAGTACTTC. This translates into CASSQDRGGQARTYEQYF.

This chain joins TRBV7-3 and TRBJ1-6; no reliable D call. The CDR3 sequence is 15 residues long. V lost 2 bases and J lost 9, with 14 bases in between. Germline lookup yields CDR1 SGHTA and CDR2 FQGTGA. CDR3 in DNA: TGTGCCAGCAGCTTAGGAGTGGGGAGTTCTTCACCCCTCCACTTT. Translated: CASSLGVGSSSPLHF.

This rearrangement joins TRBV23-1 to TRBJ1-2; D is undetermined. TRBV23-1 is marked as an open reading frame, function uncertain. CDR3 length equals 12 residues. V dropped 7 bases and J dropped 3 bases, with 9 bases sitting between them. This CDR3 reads CASTVQHYGYTF. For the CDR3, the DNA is TGCGCCAGCACAGTACAGCACTATGGCTACACCTTC.

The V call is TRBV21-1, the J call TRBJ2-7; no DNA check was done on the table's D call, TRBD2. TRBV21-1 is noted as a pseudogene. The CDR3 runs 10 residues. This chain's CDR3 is CLLSMDEQYF. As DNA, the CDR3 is TGCCTTTTGAGCATGGACGAGCAGTACTTC.

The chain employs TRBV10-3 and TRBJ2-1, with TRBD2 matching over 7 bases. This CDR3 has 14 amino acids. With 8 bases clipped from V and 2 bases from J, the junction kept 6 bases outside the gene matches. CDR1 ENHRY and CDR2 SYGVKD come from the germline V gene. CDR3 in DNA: TGTGCCATCCAGCGGGAACTCCCCTACAATGAGCAGTTCTTC. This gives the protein CAIQRELPYNEQFF.

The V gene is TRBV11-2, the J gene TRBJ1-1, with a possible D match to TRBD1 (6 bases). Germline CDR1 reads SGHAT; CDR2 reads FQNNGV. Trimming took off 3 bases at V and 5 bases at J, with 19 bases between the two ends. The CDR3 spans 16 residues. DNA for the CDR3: TGTGCCAGCAGCTTGCGCGACAGGTCGCCTAGGACTGAAGCTTTCTTT. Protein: CASSLRDRSPRTEAFF. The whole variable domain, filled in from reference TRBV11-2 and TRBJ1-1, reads EAGVAQSPRYKIIEKRQSVAFWCNPISGHATLYWYQQILGQGPKLLIQFQNNGVVDDSQLPKDRFSAERLKGVDSTLKIQPAKLEDSAVYLCASSLRDRSPRTEAFFGQGTRLTVV.

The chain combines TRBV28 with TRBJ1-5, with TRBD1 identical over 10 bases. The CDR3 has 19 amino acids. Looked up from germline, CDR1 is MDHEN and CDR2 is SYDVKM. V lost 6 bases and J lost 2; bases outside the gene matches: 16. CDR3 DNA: TGTGCCAGCAGGGGGGGGGACAGGGGATACGTAAAGGGCAATCAGCCCCAGCATTTT. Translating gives CASRGGDRGYVKGNQPQHF.

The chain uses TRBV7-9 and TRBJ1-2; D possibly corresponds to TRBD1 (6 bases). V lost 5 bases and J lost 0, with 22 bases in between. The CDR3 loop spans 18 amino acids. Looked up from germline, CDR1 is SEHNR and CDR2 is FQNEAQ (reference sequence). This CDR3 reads CASSPDLGRQATNYGYTF. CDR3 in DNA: TGTGCCAGCAGCCCGGACCTGGGGAGACAGGCGACTAACTATGGCTACACCTTC.

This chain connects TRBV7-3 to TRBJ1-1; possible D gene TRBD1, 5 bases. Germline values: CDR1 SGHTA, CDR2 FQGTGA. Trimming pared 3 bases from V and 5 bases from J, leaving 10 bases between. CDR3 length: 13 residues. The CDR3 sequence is CASSFGGRTEAFF. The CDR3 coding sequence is TGTGCCAGCAGCTTCGGGGGAAGGACTGAAGCTTTCTTT.

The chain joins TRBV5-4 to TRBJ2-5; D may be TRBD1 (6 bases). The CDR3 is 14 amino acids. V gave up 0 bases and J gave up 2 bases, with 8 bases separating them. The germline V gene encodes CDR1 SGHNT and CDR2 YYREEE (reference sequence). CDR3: CASSLAGAQETQYF. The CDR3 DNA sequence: TGTGCCAGCAGCTTGGCAGGGGCACAAGAGACCCAGTACTTC.

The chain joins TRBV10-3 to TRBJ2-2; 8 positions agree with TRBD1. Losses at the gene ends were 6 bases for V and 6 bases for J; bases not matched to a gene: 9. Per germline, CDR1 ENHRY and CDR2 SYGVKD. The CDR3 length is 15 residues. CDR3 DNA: TGTGCCATCAGCGCCACCGACAGGGGCTCCGGGGAGCTGTTTTTT. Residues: CAISATDRGSGELFF.

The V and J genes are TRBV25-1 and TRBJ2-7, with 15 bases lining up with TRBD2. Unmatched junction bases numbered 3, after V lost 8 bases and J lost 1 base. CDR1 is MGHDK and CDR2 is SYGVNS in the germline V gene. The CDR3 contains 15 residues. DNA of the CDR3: TGTGCCAGCTCGGGGACTAGCGGGGGGTCCTACGAGCAGTACTTC. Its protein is CASSGTSGGSYEQYF.

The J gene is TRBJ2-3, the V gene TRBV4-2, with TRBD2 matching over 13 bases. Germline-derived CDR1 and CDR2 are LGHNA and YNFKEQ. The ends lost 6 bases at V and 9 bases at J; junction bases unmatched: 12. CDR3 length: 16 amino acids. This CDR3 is CASSPGGTSGARTQYF. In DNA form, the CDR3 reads TGTGCCAGCAGTCCGGGGGGGACTAGCGGGGCCCGGACGCAGTATTTT.

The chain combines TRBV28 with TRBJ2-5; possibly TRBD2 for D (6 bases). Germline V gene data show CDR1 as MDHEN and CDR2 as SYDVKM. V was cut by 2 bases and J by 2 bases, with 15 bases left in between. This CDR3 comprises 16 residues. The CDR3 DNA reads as TGTGCCAGCAGTTTACACTCCGGGACTCTACAAGAGACCCAGTACTTC. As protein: CASSLHSGTLQETQYF.

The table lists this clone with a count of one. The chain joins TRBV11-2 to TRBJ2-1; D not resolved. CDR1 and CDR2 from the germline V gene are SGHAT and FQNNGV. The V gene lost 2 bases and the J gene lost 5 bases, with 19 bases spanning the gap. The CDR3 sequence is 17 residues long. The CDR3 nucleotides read TGTGCCAGCAGCTTAATGCCGGTACAGCAAAGACACAATGAGCAGTTCTTC. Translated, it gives CASSLMPVQQRHNEQFF.

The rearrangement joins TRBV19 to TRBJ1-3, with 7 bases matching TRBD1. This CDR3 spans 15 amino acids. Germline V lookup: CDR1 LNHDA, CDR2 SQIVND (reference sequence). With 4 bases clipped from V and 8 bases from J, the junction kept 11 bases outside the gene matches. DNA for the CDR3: TGTGCCAGTAGTACATCACGGGACAGCGGACACACCATATATTTT. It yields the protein CASSTSRDSGHTIYF.

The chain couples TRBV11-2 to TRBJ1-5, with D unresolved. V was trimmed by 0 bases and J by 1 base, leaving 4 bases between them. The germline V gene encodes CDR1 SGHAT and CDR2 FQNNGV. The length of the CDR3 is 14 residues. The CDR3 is CASSLDPSNQPQHF. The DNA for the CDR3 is TGTGCCAGCAGCTTAGATCCGAGCAATCAGCCCCAGCATTTT. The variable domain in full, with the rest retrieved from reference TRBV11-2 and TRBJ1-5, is EAGVAQSPRYKIIEKRQSVAFWCNPISGHATLYWYQQILGQGPKLLIQFQNNGVVDDSQLPKDRFSAERLKGVDSTLKIQPAKLEDSAVYLCASSLDPSNQPQHFGDGTRLSIL.

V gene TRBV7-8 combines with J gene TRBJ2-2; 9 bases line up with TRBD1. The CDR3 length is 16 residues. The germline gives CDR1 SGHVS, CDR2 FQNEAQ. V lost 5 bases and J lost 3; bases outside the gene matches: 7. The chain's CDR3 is CASSETGGADTGELFF. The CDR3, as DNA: TGTGCCAGCAGCGAAACAGGGGGCGCGGACACCGGGGAGCTGTTTTTT. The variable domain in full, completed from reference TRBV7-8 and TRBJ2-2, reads GAGVSQSPRYKVAKRGQDVALRCDPISGHVSLFWYQQALGQGPEFLTYFQNEAQLDKSGLPSDRFFAERPEGSVSTLKIQRTQQEDSAVYLCASSETGGADTGELFFGEGSRLTVL.

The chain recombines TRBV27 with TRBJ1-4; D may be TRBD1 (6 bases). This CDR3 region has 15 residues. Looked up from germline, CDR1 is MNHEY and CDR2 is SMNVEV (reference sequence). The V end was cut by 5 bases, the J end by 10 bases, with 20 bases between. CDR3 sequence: CASSKQGSFTGKLFF. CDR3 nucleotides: TGTGCCAGCAGTAAACAGGGTTCCTTTACCGGAAAACTGTTTTTT.

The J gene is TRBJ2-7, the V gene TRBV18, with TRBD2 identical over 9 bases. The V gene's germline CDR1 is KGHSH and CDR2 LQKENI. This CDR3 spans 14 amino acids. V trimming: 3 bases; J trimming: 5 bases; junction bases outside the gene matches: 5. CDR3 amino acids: CASSPASGVHEQYF. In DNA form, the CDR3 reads TGTGCCAGCTCACCGGCTAGCGGGGTCCACGAGCAGTACTTC.

In DNA, the CDR3 is TGTGCCAGCAGCTTAGTCCTCTTGAGTGGCTACACCTTC. Translation: CASSLVLLSGYTF. V and J are TRBV7-9 and TRBJ1-2; unclear D gene. V gave up 1 base and J gave up 7 bases, with 10 bases separating them. CDR3 length: 13 residues. Germline CDR1 reads SEHNR; CDR2 reads FQNEAQ (reference sequence).

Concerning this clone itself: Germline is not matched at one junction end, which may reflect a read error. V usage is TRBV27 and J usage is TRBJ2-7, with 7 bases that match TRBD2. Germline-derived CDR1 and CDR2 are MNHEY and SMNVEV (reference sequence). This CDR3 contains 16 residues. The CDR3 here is CASGAYGREPSHEQYF. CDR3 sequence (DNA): TGTGCCAGCGGCGCATACGGGCGGGAGCCCTCCCACGAGCAGTACTTC.

The DNA of the CDR3 is TGTGCCAGCAGCTTAGATCTCGGGGGTCACGGGGCTGAAGCTTTCTTT. Translation: CASSLDLGGHGAEAFF. The chain links TRBV11-3 to TRBJ1-1; the D gene is possibly TRBD1 (5 bases). V lost 0 bases and J lost 6, with 17 bases in between. The CDR3 length is 16 residues. Germline V gives CDR1 SGHNT, CDR2 YENEEA.

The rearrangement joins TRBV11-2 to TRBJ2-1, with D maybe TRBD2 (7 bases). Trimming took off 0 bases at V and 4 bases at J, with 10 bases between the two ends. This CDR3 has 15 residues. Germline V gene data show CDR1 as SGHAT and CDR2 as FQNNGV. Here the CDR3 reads CASSLDAGAYNEQFF. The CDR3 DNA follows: TGTGCCAGCAGCTTAGATGCGGGGGCGTACAATGAGCAGTTCTTC. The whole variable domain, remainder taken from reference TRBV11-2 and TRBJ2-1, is EAGVAQSPRYKIIEKRQSVAFWCNPISGHATLYWYQQILGQGPKLLIQFQNNGVVDDSQLPKDRFSAERLKGVDSTLKIQPAKLEDSAVYLCASSLDAGAYNEQFFGPGTRLTVL.

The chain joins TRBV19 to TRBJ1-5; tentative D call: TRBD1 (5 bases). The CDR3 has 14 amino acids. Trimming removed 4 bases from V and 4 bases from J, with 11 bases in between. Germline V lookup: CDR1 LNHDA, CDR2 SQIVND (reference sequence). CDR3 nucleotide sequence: TGTGCCAGTAGTACTGACAGCACGAATCAGCCCCAGCATTTT. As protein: CASSTDSTNQPQHF. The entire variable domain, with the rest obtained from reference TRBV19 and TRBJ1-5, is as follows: DGGITQSPKYLFRKEGQNVTLSCEQNLNHDAMYWYRQDPGQGLRLIYYSQIVNDFQKGDIAEGYSVSREKKESFPLTVTSAQKNPTAFYLCASSTDSTNQPQHFGDGTRLSIL.

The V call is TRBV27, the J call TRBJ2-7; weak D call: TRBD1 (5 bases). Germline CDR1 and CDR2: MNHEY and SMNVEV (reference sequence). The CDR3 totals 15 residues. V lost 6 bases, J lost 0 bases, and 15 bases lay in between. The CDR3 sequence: CASRKPDTYSYEQYF. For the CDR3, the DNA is TGTGCCAGCAGGAAGCCGGACACTTACTCCTACGAGCAGTACTTC.

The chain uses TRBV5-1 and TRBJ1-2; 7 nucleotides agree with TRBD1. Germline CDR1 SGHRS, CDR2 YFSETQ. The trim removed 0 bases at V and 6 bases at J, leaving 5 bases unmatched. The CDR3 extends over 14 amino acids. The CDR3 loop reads CASSLAQTGNGYTF. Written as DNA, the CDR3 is TGCGCCAGCAGCTTGGCTCAGACAGGGAATGGCTACACCTTC.

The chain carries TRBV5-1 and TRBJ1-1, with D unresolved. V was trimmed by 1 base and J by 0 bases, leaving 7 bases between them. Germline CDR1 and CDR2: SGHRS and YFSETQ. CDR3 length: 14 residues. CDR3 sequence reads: CASSLNTVNTEAFF. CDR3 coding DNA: TGCGCCAGCAGCTTGAATACAGTGAACACTGAAGCTTTCTTT.